Shown below are 17 T cell receptor beta chains from a single sample sequenced in a study of naive and memory T cell subsets. No antigen is known for these receptors. The beta constant-region primer was an equimolar mix of two oligonucleotides covering TRBC1 and TRBC2. The ligated cDNA underwent four PCR rounds using SP2 and nested alpha and beta constant-region primers. TCRdb recomputed calls from the UMI-ligation and nested PCR reads with MiXCR, one row per CDR3 protein. The data show about 150,000 distinct CDR3 sequences, with roughly 23% seen just once and less than 0.13% held by the top ten. The study, taken as a whole, reports: A few larger clonotypes appeared in naive repertoires, especially CD8, possibly memory cells re-expressing CD45RA.

Source material: naive CD4+ T cells from blood. These receptors were taken from a human donor in good health.

The V call is TRBV12-3 or TRBV12-4, the J call TRBJ1-5; D is unresolved. The CDR3 extends over 13 amino acids. The V gene lost 2 bases and the J gene lost 7 bases, with 9 bases spanning the gap. In DNA, the CDR3 is TGTGCCAGCAGTTTATTCGCTTACCAGCCCCAGCATTTT. Translation: CASSLFAYQPQHF.

This clonotype has a handful of counts. The rearrangement joins TRBV5-1 to TRBJ1-1, with a weak D call TRBD1 (5 bases). The germline CDR1 and CDR2 sequences are SGHRS and YFSETQ. This CDR3 contains 15 residues. With 0 bases removed from V and 5 bases from J, the gap between germline ends came to 14 bases. The CDR3 region is CASSLAGHPRTEAFF. CDR3 nucleotide sequence: TGCGCCAGCAGCTTGGCGGGGCATCCGAGAACTGAAGCTTTCTTT.

The sample holds a few counts of this clonotype. The chain combines TRBV28 with TRBJ2-1; D is perhaps TRBD2 (6 bases). This CDR3 contains 15 residues. Germline V gives CDR1 MDHEN, CDR2 SYDVKM. The V end lost 2 bases, the J end lost 9 bases, and 17 bases lay between the germline ends. The CDR3 loop reads CASSLDWRALFEQFF. CDR3 in DNA: TGTGCCAGCAGTTTAGACTGGAGGGCCTTATTTGAGCAGTTCTTC.

V usage is TRBV20-1 and J usage is TRBJ2-7; TRBD1 agrees at 7 bases. The CDR3 consists of 14 residues. CDR1 is DFQATT and CDR2 is SNEGSKA in the germline V gene (reference sequence). Losses at the gene ends were 1 base for V and 4 bases for J; bases not matched to a gene: 7. The CDR3 DNA is TGCAGTGCTAGAGTGTCCAGGGGGTTATACGAGCAGTACTTC. This gives the protein CSARVSRGLYEQYF.

The chain carries TRBV29-1 and TRBJ2-7; D uncertain. There are 12 residues in the CDR3. Germline CDR1 and CDR2: SQVTM and ANQGSEA. V lost 4 bases and J 3 bases, leaving 10 bases between the germline ends. CDR3 in DNA: TGCAGCGTTGGTTACATCGTCTACGAGCAGTACTTC. Translated: CSVGYIVYEQYF.

The chain joins TRBV12-3 or TRBV12-4 to TRBJ1-4; D remains unclear. Trimming removed 6 bases at V and 0 bases at J, with 8 bases between. The length of the CDR3 is 14 residues. The CDR3 spells CASSFGATNEKLFF. For the CDR3, the DNA is TGTGCCAGCAGCTTCGGAGCAACTAATGAAAAACTGTTTTTT.

This clonotype appeared many times. This rearrangement joins TRBV28 to TRBJ2-7, with D maybe TRBD1 (5 bases). V was trimmed by 5 bases and J by 3 bases, leaving 20 bases between them. Germline V gene sequence: CDR1 MDHEN, CDR2 SYDVKM. This CDR3 contains 16 residues. CDR3 region: CASSTPGHNLFYEQYF. CDR3 sequence (DNA): TGTGCCAGCAGTACCCCCGGACACAACCTTTTCTACGAGCAGTACTTC.

V is TRBV6-6 and J is TRBJ2-2; 8 positions agree with TRBD2. The germline V gene has CDR1 MNHNY and CDR2 SVGAGI (reference sequence). The CDR3 totals 17 residues. V lost 0 bases, J lost 5 bases, and 8 bases stayed unmatched. The CDR3 loop reads CASSYSLAGKGTGELFF. CDR3 sequence (DNA): TGTGCCAGCAGTTACTCGTTAGCGGGAAAGGGTACCGGGGAGCTGTTTTTT.

The chain is built from TRBV9 and TRBJ1-5; D remains ambiguous. Germline CDR1 is SGDLS and CDR2 is YYNGEE. V lost 0 bases, J lost 5 bases, and 6 bases lay in between. The CDR3 length is 13 residues. DNA for the CDR3: TGTGCCAGCAGCGTAGAGGGTTATCAGCCCCAGCATTTT. Its translation is CASSVEGYQPQHF.

At least ten counts were recorded for this clonotype. The chain employs TRBV20-1 and TRBJ2-7; unclear D gene. CDR3 size: 13 residues. Per germline, CDR1 DFQATT and CDR2 SNEGSKA (reference sequence). V was shortened by 5 bases and J by 6 bases, with 17 bases between the two germline ends. CDR3 nucleotide sequence: TGCAGTGCTGAGATCCCTATCCTTGGCGAGCAGTACTTC. This sequence encodes CSAEIPILGEQYF.

The chain carries TRBV24-1 and TRBJ2-2, with a possible D match to TRBD2 (5 bases). V shed 1 base and J shed 4 bases, with 12 bases lying between them. This CDR3 spans 16 amino acids. Germline V lookup: CDR1 KGHDR, CDR2 SFDVKD. In DNA, the CDR3 is TGTGCCACCAGTGATTTACCTAGCCGGGGCACCGGGGAGCTGTTTTTT. Translating gives CATSDLPSRGTGELFF.

This clonotype has only a few counts. This chain uses TRBV6-5 with TRBJ1-4, with D perhaps TRBD1 (5 bases). Trimming cost V 7 bases and J 11 bases, with 20 bases left between them. Germline loops: CDR1 MNHEY, CDR2 SVGAGI. The CDR3 covers 14 residues. CDR3 DNA sequence: TGTGCCAGCACAGCGGGGACGGGGATCGGGAAACTGTTTTTT. It encodes CASTAGTGIGKLFF.

In this sample, this clonotype turned up a few times. The chain links TRBV13 to TRBJ1-2; 8 bases fit TRBD1. Germline CDR1 reads PRHDT; CDR2 reads FYEKMQ (reference sequence). The length of the CDR3 is 16 residues. The J segment lost 4 bases and the V segment lost 5 bases, leaving 12 bases of the junction unmatched. The CDR3 bases are TGTGCCAGCAGCCGAGACTCAGGGGGCTTAACCTATGGCTACACCTTC. It yields the protein CASSRDSGGLTYGYTF.

Many counts were recorded for this clonotype. V usage is TRBV29-1 and J usage is TRBJ2-7; perhaps TRBD2 as D (6 bases). Trimming took 3 bases from V and 3 from J, leaving 21 bases between them. CDR1 is SQVTM, CDR2 ANQGSEA, per germline. The CDR3 runs to 16 residues. CDR3 sequence (DNA): TGCAGCGTTGAGGGGGGTTTTGAAGGGGAAATCTACGAGCAGTACTTC. It yields the protein CSVEGGFEGEIYEQYF.

This chain links TRBV2 with TRBJ2-1; 11 bases line up with TRBD2. Germline assignment: CDR1 SNHLY and CDR2 FYNNEI. J lost 6 bases, V lost 7 bases, and 8 bases had no gene match. CDR3 size: 15 residues. CDR3 region: CASTRLAGIGNEQFF. CDR3 coding DNA: TGTGCCAGCACCAGACTAGCGGGAATAGGCAATGAGCAGTTCTTC.

At least ten counts were recorded for this clonotype. V is TRBV28 and J is TRBJ2-1, with TRBD2 as a possible D gene (5 bases). There are 14 residues in the CDR3. The V gene lost 5 bases and the J gene lost 10 bases, with 18 bases spanning the gap. Germline V gene sequence: CDR1 MDHEN, CDR2 SYDVKM. The CDR3: CASSRSWGEFEQFF. For the CDR3, the DNA is TGTGCCAGCAGTCGGAGTTGGGGAGAGTTCGAGCAGTTCTTC.

This chain connects TRBV20-1 to TRBJ1-1, with D perhaps matching TRBD1 (5 bases). V gave up 6 bases and J gave up 0 bases, with 14 bases separating them. CDR1 is DFQATT, CDR2 SNEGSKA, per germline (reference sequence). The CDR3 extends over 14 amino acids. The CDR3 DNA sequence: TGCAGTGCCAGACCGGGACGGATGAACACTGAAGCTTTCTTT. Amino acids: CSARPGRMNTEAFF.